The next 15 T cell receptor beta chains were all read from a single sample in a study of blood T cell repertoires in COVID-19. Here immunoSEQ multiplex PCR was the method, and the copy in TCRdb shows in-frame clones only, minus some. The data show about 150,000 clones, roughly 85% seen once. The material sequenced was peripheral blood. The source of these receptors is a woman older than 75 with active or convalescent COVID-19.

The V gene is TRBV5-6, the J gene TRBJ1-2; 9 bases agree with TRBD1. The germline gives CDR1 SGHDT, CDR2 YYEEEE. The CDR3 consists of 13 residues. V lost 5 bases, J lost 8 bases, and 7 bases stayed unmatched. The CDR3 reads CASRPTGGAGYTF. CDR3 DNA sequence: TGTGCCAGCAGGCCGACAGGGGGGGCAGGCTACACCTTC.

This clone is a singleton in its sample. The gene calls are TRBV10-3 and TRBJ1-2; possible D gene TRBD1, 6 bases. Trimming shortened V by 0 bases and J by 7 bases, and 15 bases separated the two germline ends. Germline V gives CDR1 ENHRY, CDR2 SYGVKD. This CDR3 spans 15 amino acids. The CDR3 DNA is TGTGCCATCAGTGAGTCGGACAGCGGGGGTTCTGGCTACACCTTC. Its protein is CAISESDSGGSGYTF.

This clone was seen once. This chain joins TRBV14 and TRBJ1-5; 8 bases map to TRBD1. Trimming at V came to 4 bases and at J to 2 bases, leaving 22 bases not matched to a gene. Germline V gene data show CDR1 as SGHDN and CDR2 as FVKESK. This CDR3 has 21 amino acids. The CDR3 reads CASSPIPLGQGGEVGNQPQHF. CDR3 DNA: TGTGCCAGCAGCCCCATACCTCTCGGACAGGGAGGCGAAGTGGGCAATCAGCCCCAGCATTTT.

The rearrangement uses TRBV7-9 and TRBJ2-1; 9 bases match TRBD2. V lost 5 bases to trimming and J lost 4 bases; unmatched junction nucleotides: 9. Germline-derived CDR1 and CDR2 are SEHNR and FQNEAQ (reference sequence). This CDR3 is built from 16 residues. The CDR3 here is CASSRGASGVYNEQFF. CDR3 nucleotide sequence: TGTGCCAGCAGCCGAGGGGCTAGCGGGGTTTACAATGAGCAGTTCTTC. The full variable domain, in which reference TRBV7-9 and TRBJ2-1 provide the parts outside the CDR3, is DTGVSQNPRHKITKRGQNVTFRCDPISEHNRLYWYRQTLGQGPEFLTYFQNEAQLEKSRLLSDRFSAERPKGSFSTLEIQRTEQGDSAMYLCASSRGASGVYNEQFFGPGTRLTVL.

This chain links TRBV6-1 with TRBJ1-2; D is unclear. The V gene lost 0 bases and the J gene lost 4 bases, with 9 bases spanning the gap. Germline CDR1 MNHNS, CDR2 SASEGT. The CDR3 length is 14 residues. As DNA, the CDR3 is TGTGCCAGCAGTGAAGCGCTCCAGGTCTATGGCTACACCTTC. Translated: CASSEALQVYGYTF.

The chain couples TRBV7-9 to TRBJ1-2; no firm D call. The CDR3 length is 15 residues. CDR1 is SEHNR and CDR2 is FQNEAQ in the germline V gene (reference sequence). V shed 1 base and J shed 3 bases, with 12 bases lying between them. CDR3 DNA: TGTGCCAGCAGCTTAGTGAGCGCAGTAGACTATGGCTACACCTTC. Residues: CASSLVSAVDYGYTF.

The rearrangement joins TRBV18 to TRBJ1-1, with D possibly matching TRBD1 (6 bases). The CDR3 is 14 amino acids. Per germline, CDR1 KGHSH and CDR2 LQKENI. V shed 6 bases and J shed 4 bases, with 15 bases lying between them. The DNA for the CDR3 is TGTGCCAGCTCTCAGGGGCTGGTGGGCACTGAAGCTTTCTTT. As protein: CASSQGLVGTEAFF. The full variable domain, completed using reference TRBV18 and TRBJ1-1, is NAGVMQNPRHLVRRRGQEARLRCSPMKGHSHVYWYRQLPEEGLKFMVYLQKENIIDESGMPKERFSAEFPKEGPSILRIQQVVRGDSAAYFCASSQGLVGTEAFFGQGTRLTVV.

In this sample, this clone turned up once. The CDR3 region has the DNA TGTGCCAGCAGGCGGACTGGGAACACTGAAGCTTTCTTT. Its protein product is CASRRTGNTEAFF. The chain combines TRBV7-9 with TRBJ1-1; no clear D gene. Germline V CDR1 and CDR2: SEHNR, FQNEAQ (reference sequence). The CDR3 extends over 13 amino acids. V was cut by 6 bases and J by 1 base, with 9 bases left in between.

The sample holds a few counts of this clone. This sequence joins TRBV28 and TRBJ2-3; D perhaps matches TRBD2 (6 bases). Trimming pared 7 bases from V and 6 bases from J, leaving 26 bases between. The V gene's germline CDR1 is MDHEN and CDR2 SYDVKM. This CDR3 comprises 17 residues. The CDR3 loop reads CASTPRGSGRAYDTQYF. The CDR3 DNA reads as TGTGCCAGCACCCCCCGGGGTAGCGGACGTGCGTATGATACGCAGTATTTT.

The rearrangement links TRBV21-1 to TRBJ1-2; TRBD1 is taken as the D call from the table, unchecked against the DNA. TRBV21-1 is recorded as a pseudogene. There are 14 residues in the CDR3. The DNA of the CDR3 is TGTGCGGCGCCGAAGGACATACCTAACTATGGCTACACCTTC. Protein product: CAAPKDIPNYGYTF.

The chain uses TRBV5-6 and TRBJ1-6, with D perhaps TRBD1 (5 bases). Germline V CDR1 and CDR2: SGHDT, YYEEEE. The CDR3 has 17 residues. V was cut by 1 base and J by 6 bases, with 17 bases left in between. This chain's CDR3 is CASSLRAGPLLNSPLHF. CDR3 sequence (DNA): TGTGCCAGCAGCTTGCGGGCAGGGCCCTTACTTAATTCACCCCTCCACTTT.

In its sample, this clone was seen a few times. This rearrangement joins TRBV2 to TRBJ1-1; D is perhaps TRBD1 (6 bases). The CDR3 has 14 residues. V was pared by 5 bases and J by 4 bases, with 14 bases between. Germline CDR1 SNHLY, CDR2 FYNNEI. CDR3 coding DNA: TGTGCCAGCAGTAACACAGGGTCGGGCACTGAAGCTTTCTTT. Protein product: CASSNTGSGTEAFF.

CDR3 in amino acids: CAISPDGEDTQYF. The CDR3 DNA reads TGTGCCATCAGCCCAGATGGGGAGGATACGCAGTATTTT. The chain links TRBV10-3 to TRBJ2-3, with a weak D call TRBD2 (5 bases). CDR1 is ENHRY, CDR2 SYGVKD, per germline. Trimming shortened V by 6 bases and J by 6 bases, and 13 bases separated the two germline ends. This CDR3 contains 13 residues.

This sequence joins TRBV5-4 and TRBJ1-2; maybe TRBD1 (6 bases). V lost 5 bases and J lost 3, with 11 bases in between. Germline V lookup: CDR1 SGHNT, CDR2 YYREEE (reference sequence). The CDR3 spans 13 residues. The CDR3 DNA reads TGTGCCAGCAGACCACAGGGACACTATGGCTACACCTTC. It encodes CASRPQGHYGYTF.

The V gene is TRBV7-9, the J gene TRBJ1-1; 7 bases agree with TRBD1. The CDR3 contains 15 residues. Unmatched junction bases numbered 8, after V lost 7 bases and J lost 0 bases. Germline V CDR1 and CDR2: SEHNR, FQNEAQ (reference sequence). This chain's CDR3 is CASTIDRAVNTEAFF. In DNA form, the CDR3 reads TGTGCCAGCACCATCGACAGGGCGGTGAACACTGAAGCTTTCTTT.